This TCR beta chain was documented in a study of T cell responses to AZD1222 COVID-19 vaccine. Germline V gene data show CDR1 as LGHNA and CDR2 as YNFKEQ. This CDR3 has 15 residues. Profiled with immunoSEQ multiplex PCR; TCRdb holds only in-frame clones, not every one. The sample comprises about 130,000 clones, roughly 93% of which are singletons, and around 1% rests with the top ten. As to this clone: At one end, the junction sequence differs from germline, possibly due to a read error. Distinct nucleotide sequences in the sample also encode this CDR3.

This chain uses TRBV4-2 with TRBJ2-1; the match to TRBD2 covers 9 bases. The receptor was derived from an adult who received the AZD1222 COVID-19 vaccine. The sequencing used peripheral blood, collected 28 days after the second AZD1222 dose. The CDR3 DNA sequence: TGTGCCAGCAGTCAAGAAGCGGGAGGTTACAATGAGCAGTTCTTC. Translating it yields CASSQEAGGYNEQFF.